These 5 T cell receptor beta chains originate from one sample sequenced in a study of regulatory T cells in long-lasting Graves disease. Time point here: persistent/refractory GD, antithyroid drugs over 5 years with positive TRAb. Isolated PBMC RNA provided the starting material for the TCR library. Libraries of TCR beta came from iRepertoire HTBI primers plus Arm-PCR of CDR3 regions. One entry per CDR3 protein results from TCRdb running MiXCR on the multiplex PCR reads. Here the sample spans roughly 700,000 distinct CDR3 sequences, about 32% being singletons. The sequences come from peripheral blood mononuclear cells (PBMCs), collected when the disease was refractory, from a patient treated with antithyroid drugs. The receptors shown here come from a female donor with Graves disease.

This clonotype was recorded a few times. This sequence joins TRBV12-3 or TRBV12-4 and TRBJ2-2; 8 positions match TRBD2. This CDR3 is 15 amino acids long. Trimming at V came to 6 bases and at J to 1 base, leaving 4 bases not matched to a gene. For the CDR3, the DNA is TGTGCCAGCAGAGGCCGGGGGGGGAACACCGGGGAGCTGTTTTTT. Translating it yields CASRGRGGNTGELFF.

This clonotype was counted a few times. The CDR3 protein is CASSPKQTGGYTF. The CDR3 DNA reads TGTGCCAGCTCACCCAAGCAGACTGGTGGCTACACCTTC. This chain uses TRBV18 with TRBJ1-2; D unresolved. Germline CDR1 is KGHSH and CDR2 is LQKENI. V lost 3 bases to trimming and J lost 7 bases, with 12 bases between them. This CDR3 is built from 13 residues.

This clonotype was seen ten or more times. The chain employs TRBV11-2 and TRBJ1-1; no definite D call. The V gene's germline CDR1 is SGHAT and CDR2 FQNNGV. V was pared by 6 bases and J by 1 base, with 9 bases between. The CDR3 covers 13 residues. The chain's CDR3 is CASSLVRNTEAFF. The CDR3 nucleotides read TGTGCCAGCAGTTTGGTGAGGAACACTGAAGCTTTCTTT.

This clonotype was detected a few times. The genes are TRBV12-5 and TRBJ2-2; D possibly uses TRBD1 or TRBD2 (5 bases each). Trimming removed 7 bases from V and 0 bases from J, with 12 bases in between. Looked up from germline, CDR1 is LGHNT and CDR2 is FRNRAP. The CDR3 is 15 amino acids. The CDR3 nucleotides read TGTGCTAGTGCCCCGGGACGGTCGAACACCGGGGAGCTGTTTTTT. It codes for CASAPGRSNTGELFF.

The rearrangement uses TRBV28 and TRBJ1-5; perhaps TRBD1 as D (5 bases). Germline V gives CDR1 MDHEN, CDR2 SYDVKM. The V and J ends lost 7 bases and 1 base respectively, with 17 bases between them. CDR3 size: 16 residues. CDR3 bases: TGTGCCAGCACTCCCGCAGTGGGGGGAAGCAATCAGCCCCAGCATTTT. It is translated as CASTPAVGGSNQPQHF.